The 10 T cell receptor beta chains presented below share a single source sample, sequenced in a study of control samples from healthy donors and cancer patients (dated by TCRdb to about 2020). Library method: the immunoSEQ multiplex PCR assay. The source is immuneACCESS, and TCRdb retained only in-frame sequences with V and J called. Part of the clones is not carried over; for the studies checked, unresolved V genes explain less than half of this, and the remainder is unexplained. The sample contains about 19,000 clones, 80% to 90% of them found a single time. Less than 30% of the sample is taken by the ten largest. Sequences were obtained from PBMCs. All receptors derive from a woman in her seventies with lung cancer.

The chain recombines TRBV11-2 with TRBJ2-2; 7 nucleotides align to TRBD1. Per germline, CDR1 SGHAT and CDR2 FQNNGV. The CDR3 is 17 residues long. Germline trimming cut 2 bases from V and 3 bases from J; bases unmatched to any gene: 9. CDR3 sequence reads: CASSLLPTGFHTGELFF. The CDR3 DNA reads TGTGCCAGCAGCTTACTACCGACAGGGTTTCACACCGGGGAGCTGTTTTTT.

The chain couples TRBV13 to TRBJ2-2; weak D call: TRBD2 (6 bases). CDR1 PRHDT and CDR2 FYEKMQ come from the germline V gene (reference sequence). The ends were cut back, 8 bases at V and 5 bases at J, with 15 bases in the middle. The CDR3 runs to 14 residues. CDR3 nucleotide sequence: TGTGCCAGCCTCGCACGGGGGAGTACCGGGGAGCTGTTTTTT. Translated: CASLARGSTGELFF.

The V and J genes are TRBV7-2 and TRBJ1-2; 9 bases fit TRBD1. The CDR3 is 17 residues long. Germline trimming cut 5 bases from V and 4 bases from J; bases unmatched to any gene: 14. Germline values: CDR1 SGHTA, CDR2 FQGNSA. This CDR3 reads CASSPGQGSSYLYGYTF. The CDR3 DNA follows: TGTGCCAGCAGCCCAGGACAGGGGTCCTCCTACCTCTATGGCTACACCTTC.

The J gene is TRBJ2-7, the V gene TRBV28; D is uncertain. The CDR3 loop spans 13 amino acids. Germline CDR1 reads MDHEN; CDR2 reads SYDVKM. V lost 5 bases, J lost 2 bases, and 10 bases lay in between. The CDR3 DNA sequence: TGTGCCAGCAGTAAGGAACAGACCTACGAGCAGTACTTC. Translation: CASSKEQTYEQYF.

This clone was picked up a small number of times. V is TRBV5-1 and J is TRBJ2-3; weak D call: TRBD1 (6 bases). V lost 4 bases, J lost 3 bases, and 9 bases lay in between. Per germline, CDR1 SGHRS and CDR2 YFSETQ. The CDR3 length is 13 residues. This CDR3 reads CASSSGQTDTQYF. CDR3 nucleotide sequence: TGCGCCAGCAGCAGCGGACAGACAGATACGCAGTATTTT.

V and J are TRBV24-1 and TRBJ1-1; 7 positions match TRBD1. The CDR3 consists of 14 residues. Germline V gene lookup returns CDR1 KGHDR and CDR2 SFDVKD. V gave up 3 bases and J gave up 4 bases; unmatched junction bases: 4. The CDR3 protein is CATSDGAGGTEAFF. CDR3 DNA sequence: TGTGCCACCAGTGATGGGGCAGGGGGCACTGAAGCTTTCTTT.

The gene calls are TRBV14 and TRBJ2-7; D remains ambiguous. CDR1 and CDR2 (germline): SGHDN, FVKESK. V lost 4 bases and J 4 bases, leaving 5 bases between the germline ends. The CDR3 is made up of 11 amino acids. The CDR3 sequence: CASSLYYEQYF. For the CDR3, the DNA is TGTGCCAGCAGCCTCTATTACGAGCAGTACTTC.

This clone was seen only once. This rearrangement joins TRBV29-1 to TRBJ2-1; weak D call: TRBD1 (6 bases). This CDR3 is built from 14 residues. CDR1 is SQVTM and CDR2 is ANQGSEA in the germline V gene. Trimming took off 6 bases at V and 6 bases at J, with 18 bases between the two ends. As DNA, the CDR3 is TGCAGCGTCAACCTAGGGGGAATCGGCAATGAGCAGTTCTTC. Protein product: CSVNLGGIGNEQFF.

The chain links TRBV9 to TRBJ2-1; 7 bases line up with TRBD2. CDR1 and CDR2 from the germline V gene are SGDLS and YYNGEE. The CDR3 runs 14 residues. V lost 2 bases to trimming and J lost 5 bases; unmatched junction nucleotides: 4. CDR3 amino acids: CASSVGLQDNEQFF. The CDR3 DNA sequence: TGTGCCAGCAGCGTGGGACTACAAGACAATGAGCAGTTCTTC.

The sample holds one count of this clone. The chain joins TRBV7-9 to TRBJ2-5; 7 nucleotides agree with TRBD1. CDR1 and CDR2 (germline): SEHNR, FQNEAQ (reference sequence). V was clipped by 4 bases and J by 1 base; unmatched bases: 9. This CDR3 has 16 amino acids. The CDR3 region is CASSSTTDRVQETQYF. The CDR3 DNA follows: TGTGCCAGCAGCTCCACCACCGACAGGGTCCAAGAGACCCAGTACTTC.